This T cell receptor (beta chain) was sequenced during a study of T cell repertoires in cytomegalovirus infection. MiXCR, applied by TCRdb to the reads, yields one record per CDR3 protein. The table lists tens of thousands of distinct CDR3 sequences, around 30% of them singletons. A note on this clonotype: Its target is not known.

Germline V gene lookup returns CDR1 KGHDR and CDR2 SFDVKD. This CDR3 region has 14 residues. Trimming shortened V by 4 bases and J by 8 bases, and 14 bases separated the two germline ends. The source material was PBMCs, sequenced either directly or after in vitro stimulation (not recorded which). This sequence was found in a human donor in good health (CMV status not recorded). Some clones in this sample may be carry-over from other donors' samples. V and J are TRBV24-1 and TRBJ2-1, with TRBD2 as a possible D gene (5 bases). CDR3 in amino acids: CATSDPRRADEQFF. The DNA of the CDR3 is TGTGCCACCAGTGACCCCAGGCGGGCCGATGAGCAGTTCTTC.